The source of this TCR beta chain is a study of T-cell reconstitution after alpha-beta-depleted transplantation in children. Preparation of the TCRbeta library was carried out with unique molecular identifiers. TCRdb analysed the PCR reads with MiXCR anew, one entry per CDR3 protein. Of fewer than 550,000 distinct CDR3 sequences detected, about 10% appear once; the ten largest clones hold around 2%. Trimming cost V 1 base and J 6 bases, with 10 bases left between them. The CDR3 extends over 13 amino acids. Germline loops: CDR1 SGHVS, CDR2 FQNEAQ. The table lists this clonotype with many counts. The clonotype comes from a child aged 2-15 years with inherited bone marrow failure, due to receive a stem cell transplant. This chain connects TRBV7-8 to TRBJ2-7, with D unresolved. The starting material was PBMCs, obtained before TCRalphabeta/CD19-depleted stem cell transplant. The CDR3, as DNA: TGTGCCAGCAGCTTAGGGCTAGAGGTCGAGCAGTACTTC. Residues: CASSLGLEVEQYF.